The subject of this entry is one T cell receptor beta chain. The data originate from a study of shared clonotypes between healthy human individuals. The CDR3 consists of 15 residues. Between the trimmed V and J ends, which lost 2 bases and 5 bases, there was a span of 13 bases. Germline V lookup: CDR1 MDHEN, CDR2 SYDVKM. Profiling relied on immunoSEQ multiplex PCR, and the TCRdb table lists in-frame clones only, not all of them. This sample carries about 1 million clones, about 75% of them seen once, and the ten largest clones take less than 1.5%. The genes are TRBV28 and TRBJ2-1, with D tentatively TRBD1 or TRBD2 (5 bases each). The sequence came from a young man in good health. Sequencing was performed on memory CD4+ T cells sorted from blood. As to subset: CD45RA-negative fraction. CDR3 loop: CASSLRGVSNNEQFF. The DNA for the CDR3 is TGTGCCAGCAGTTTACGGGGCGTAAGTAACAATGAGCAGTTCTTC.